This T cell receptor beta chain was identified in a study of CD8 T cells in ankylosing spondylitis. Study-level findings and limits: Several highly homologous variants formed a TCR beta motif that appeared characteristic of ankylosing spondylitis blood. Certain motif variants had earlier been reported in reactive arthritis synovial fluid and blood. From matched ankylosing spondylitis synovial fluid, disease-linked clones were reportedly recovered at significantly enriched levels.

As the method for making TCR beta libraries, quantitative 5'-RACE with molecular barcodes was used. Using its own MiXCR run on the 5' RACE reads, TCRdb lists one record per CDR3 protein. Among 750,000 to 850,000 distinct CDR3 sequences listed, 10% to 15% were seen once. Per germline, CDR1 SGHRS and CDR2 YFSETQ. The CDR3 is 15 amino acids. The ends lost 5 bases at V and 5 bases at J; junction bases unmatched: 7. With respect to this clonotype: No antigen is known for it.

The rearrangement joins TRBV5-1 to TRBJ2-4, with TRBD2 identical over 10 bases. The sample taken for sequencing was blood, either unsorted or a sorted T cell fraction (not recorded which). The receptor was isolated from a male donor with ankylosing spondylitis. This CDR3 reads CASRDLAGAENIQYF. CDR3 sequence (DNA): TGCGCCAGCAGGGATCTAGCGGGAGCTGAAAACATTCAGTACTTC.